This T cell receptor beta chain originates from a study of vaccination and CD4 T cells after COVID-19. Cultured CD4+ T cell DNA was sequenced using the Oncomine TCR Beta short-read assay. TCRdb itself ran the PCR reads through MiXCR, one entry per CDR3 protein. The sample has about 10,000 distinct CDR3 sequences, roughly a third seen once. Trimming stripped 0 bases from V and 2 bases from J, with 6 bases between. The V gene's germline CDR1 is SGHNT and CDR2 YYREEE (reference sequence). The CDR3 is 15 amino acids. Sample treatment: approximately 10-day PBMC culture with coronavirus spike peptide pools or control peptides (ViraFEST assay). Unexposed donor CD4+ T cells predated the COVID-19 pandemic, collected 2011-2018. This clonotype was seen more than once but under ten times. Antigen unknown.

The chain joins TRBV5-4 to TRBJ2-6; maybe TRBD2 (5 bases). Sequencing was carried out using CD4+ T cells from blood, cultured in vitro. The receptor comes from a human donor in good health. The DNA for the CDR3 is TGTGCCAGCAGCTTGGAGAGGGCTGGGGCCAACGTCCTGACTTTC. Encoded protein: CASSLERAGANVLTF.